Following are 21 T cell receptor beta chains from one sample sequenced in a study of CD8 T cells in Susac syndrome. RNA in amounts of about 0.45 to 1 ug was reverse transcribed with random hexamers. A single record per CDR3 protein comes from TCRdb applying MiXCR to the immunoSEQ multiplex PCR reads. The data show about 300,000 distinct CDR3 sequences, roughly 90% seen once. The sequenced sample was CD8+ T cells from PBMCs. These receptors were taken from a human donor with multiple sclerosis.

The chain couples TRBV29-1 to TRBJ2-5, with 7 bases lining up with TRBD1. V lost 5 bases, J lost 5 bases, and 11 bases stayed unmatched. The CDR3 is made up of 14 amino acids. From germline, CDR1 is SQVTM and CDR2 ANQGSEA. CDR3 coding DNA: TGCAGCGTTCCGATGAGGACAGGAGAGGAGACCCAGTACTTC. Translation gives CSVPMRTGEETQYF.

The chain recombines TRBV5-1 with TRBJ2-1; 10 nucleotides agree with TRBD2. Germline V lookup: CDR1 SGHRS, CDR2 YFSETQ. The CDR3 totals 15 residues. V was clipped by 3 bases and J by 5 bases; unmatched bases: 5. This CDR3 is CASSYTSGANNEQFF. Written as DNA, the CDR3 is TGCGCCAGCAGCTATACTAGCGGGGCTAACAATGAGCAGTTCTTC.

This sequence joins TRBV7-2 and TRBJ2-7; tentative D call: TRBD1 (6 bases). Per the germline V gene, CDR1 is SGHTA and CDR2 is FQGNSA. The CDR3 is made up of 13 amino acids. The ends were cut back, 5 bases at V and 5 bases at J, with 13 bases in the middle. The CDR3 loop is CASSPRGRNEQYF. CDR3 nucleotides: TGTGCCAGCAGCCCCAGGGGTCGCAACGAGCAGTACTTC.

The rearrangement links TRBV7-9 to TRBJ2-3; D is unresolved. The CDR3 sequence is 12 residues long. Trimming removed 8 bases from V and 3 bases from J, with 9 bases in between. The germline V gene has CDR1 SEHNR and CDR2 FQNEAQ (reference sequence). The CDR3, as DNA: TGTGCCAGCTTTAGTGTTACAGATACGCAGTATTTT. This encodes CASFSVTDTQYF.

This chain links TRBV29-1 with TRBJ2-7; D unclear. CDR1 is SQVTM and CDR2 is ANQGSEA in the germline V gene. Deletions cut 6 bases from V and 4 bases from J, with 13 bases between. CDR3 length: 12 residues. The CDR3 loop reads CSVGLGEYEQYF. The CDR3 bases are TGCAGCGTCGGGCTTGGGGAATACGAGCAGTACTTC.

This CDR3 is CASSQGVWTGPYEQYF. In DNA form, the CDR3 reads TGCGCCAGCAGCCAAGGGGTTTGGACAGGGCCCTACGAGCAGTACTTC. The chain employs TRBV4-3 and TRBJ2-7; TRBD1 matches 8 bases. The ends lost 1 base at V and 2 bases at J; junction bases unmatched: 7. The CDR3 has 16 residues. In germline, CDR1 is LGHNA, CDR2 YSLEER.

The V call is TRBV4-3, the J call TRBJ1-2, with TRBD1 as a possible D gene (6 bases). Germline loops: CDR1 LGHNA, CDR2 YSLEER. The CDR3 consists of 14 residues. V lost 0 bases and J 8 bases, leaving 13 bases between the germline ends. The CDR3 protein is CASSQESRGRGYTF. In DNA, the CDR3 is TGCGCCAGCAGCCAAGAGTCCAGGGGAAGGGGCTACACCTTC.

This chain uses TRBV12-3 or TRBV12-4 with TRBJ2-3; TRBD2 aligns across 11 bases. This CDR3 is 18 amino acids long. The ends lost 5 bases at V and 0 bases at J; junction bases unmatched: 10. In DNA, the CDR3 is TGTGCCAGCAGTCGTGGGACTAGCGGATCCACTAGCACAGATACGCAGTATTTT. Translating gives CASSRGTSGSTSTDTQYF.

CDR3 nucleotides: TGTGCCAGCAGTCCAGGGACTAGCGGGGACCACAATGAGCAGTTCTTC. Its protein is CASSPGTSGDHNEQFF. The rearrangement links TRBV27 to TRBJ2-1; 13 bases fit TRBD2. CDR1 MNHEY and CDR2 SMNVEV come from the germline V gene (reference sequence). There are 16 residues in the CDR3. Trimming at V came to 5 bases and at J to 5 bases, leaving 6 bases not matched to a gene.

J is TRBJ2-1 and V is TRBV7-2; TRBD2 matches 7 bases. The CDR3 consists of 14 residues. V trimming: 6 bases; J trimming: 3 bases; junction bases outside the gene matches: 5. Germline-derived CDR1 and CDR2 are SGHTA and FQGNSA. CDR3 DNA sequence: TGTGCCAGCAGGCCTCCGGGAGGCTACAATGAGCAGTTCTTC. Amino acid sequence: CASRPPGGYNEQFF. Combining the CDR3 with reference TRBV7-2 and TRBJ2-1 gives the whole variable domain GAGVSQSPSNKVTEKGKDVELRCDPISGHTALYWYRQSLGQGLEFLIYFQGNSAPDKSGLPSDRFSAERTGGSVSTLTIQRTQQEDSAVYLCASRPPGGYNEQFFGPGTRLTVL.

This rearrangement joins TRBV4-3 to TRBJ2-4, with TRBD2 matching over 7 bases. The junction had 7 bases not matched to a gene; V was cut back by 2 bases and J by 3 bases. CDR3 length: 16 residues. Germline lookup yields CDR1 LGHNA and CDR2 YSLEER. The CDR3 nucleotides are TGCGCCAGCAGCCAATGGCGGGAGTTCAACAAAAACATTCAGTACTTC. It yields the protein CASSQWREFNKNIQYF.

This clonotype is a singleton in its sample. The V and J genes are TRBV12-3 or TRBV12-4 and TRBJ2-2; D unclear. The CDR3 is made up of 11 amino acids. V lost 11 bases, J lost 4 bases, and 8 bases lay in between. In nucleotides, the CDR3 is TGTGCCTCGTGGGCCACCGGGGAGCTGTTTTTT. Protein sequence: CASWATGELFF.

The V call is TRBV24-1, the J call TRBJ2-7; possible D gene TRBD1, 5 bases. Germline V CDR1 and CDR2: KGHDR, SFDVKD. The V end was cut by 2 bases, the J end by 3 bases, with 10 bases between. The CDR3 has 14 amino acids. The CDR3 loop is CATSDSTANYEQYF. The CDR3 DNA is TGTGCCACCAGTGATTCGACAGCGAACTACGAGCAGTACTTC.

The chain recombines TRBV7-9 with TRBJ1-1; D is uncertain. Germline lookup yields CDR1 SEHNR and CDR2 FQNEAQ (reference sequence). The CDR3 has 12 amino acids. V lost 6 bases and J lost 6, with 11 bases in between. The CDR3 loop reads CASRTGGSEAFF. Written as DNA, the CDR3 is TGTGCCAGCAGGACGGGAGGCTCTGAAGCTTTCTTT.

The rearrangement links TRBV19 to TRBJ2-7, with 8 bases that match TRBD1. V was clipped by 4 bases and J by 2 bases; unmatched bases: 7. This CDR3 is 15 amino acids long. Germline CDR1 LNHDA, CDR2 SQIVND (reference sequence). The CDR3 is CASSNPDRATYEQYF. The CDR3 DNA sequence: TGTGCCAGTAGTAACCCGGACAGGGCAACCTACGAGCAGTACTTC.

This CDR3 is CSARGWQGWTEAFF. Here the CDR3 DNA reads TGCAGTGCTAGAGGCTGGCAGGGGTGGACTGAAGCTTTCTTT. This chain joins TRBV20-1 and TRBJ1-1; TRBD1 might be the D (6 bases). Trimming cost V 1 base and J 5 bases, with 14 bases left between them. The CDR3 runs to 14 residues. CDR1 and CDR2 from the germline V gene are DFQATT and SNEGSKA (reference sequence).

V and J are TRBV7-2 and TRBJ1-6; the D is unclear. The germline V gene has CDR1 SGHTA and CDR2 FQGNSA. This CDR3 has 15 amino acids. V was pared by 1 base and J by 9 bases, with 13 bases between. CDR3 DNA: TGTGCCAGCAGCTTAGAAGAGGGCGGAGGTTCACCCCTCCACTTT. Translated, it gives CASSLEEGGGSPLHF.

The chain has TRBV13 and TRBJ2-1; 11 bases map to TRBD2. The germline gives CDR1 PRHDT, CDR2 FYEKMQ (reference sequence). The CDR3 extends over 15 amino acids. J was trimmed by 8 bases and V by 4 bases; bases with no gene match: 7. The CDR3 protein is CASSYGLAGHYEQFF. CDR3 DNA sequence: TGTGCCAGCAGCTATGGACTAGCGGGCCATTATGAGCAGTTCTTC. The entire variable domain, with the rest obtained from reference TRBV13 and TRBJ2-1, is as follows: AAGVIQSPRHLIKEKRETATLKCYPIPRHDTVYWYQQGPGQDPQFLISFYEKMQSDKGSIPDRFSAQQFSDYHSELNMSSLELGDSALYFCASSYGLAGHYEQFFGPGTRLTVL.

The chain combines TRBV13 with TRBJ2-3; 8 bases fit TRBD2. J was trimmed by 2 bases and V by 5 bases; bases with no gene match: 9. Per germline, CDR1 PRHDT and CDR2 FYEKMQ (reference sequence). The CDR3 length is 16 residues. CDR3 sequence reads: CASSPPREGYTDTQYF. DNA of the CDR3: TGTGCCAGCAGCCCGCCCCGGGAGGGCTACACAGATACGCAGTATTTT.

This chain links TRBV30 with TRBJ2-3; 7 positions match TRBD2. J lost 2 bases, V lost 4 bases, and 12 bases had no gene match. Germline CDR1 and CDR2: GTSNPN and SVGIG (reference sequence). This CDR3 region has 16 residues. The CDR3 DNA is TGTGCCTGGACTATAGAGCGGGGCCGGTACACAGATACGCAGTATTTT. This codes for CAWTIERGRYTDTQYF. Complete variable domain (other parts from reference TRBV30 and TRBJ2-3): SQTIHQWPATLVQPVGSPLSLECTVEGTSNPNLYWYRQAAGRGLQLLFYSVGIGQISSEVPQNLSASRPQDRQFILSSKKLLLSDSGFYLCAWTIERGRYTDTQYFGPGTRLTVL.

This chain connects TRBV4-1 to TRBJ1-1, with D perhaps TRBD1 (6 bases). The germline V gene has CDR1 MGHRA and CDR2 YSYEKL. The CDR3 is 18 amino acids. The V end was cut by 4 bases, the J end by 1 base, with 22 bases between. Here the CDR3 reads CASSLTNNRGRENTEAFF. The CDR3 region has the DNA TGCGCCAGCAGCCTCACAAATAATCGGGGGCGGGAGAACACTGAAGCTTTCTTT.